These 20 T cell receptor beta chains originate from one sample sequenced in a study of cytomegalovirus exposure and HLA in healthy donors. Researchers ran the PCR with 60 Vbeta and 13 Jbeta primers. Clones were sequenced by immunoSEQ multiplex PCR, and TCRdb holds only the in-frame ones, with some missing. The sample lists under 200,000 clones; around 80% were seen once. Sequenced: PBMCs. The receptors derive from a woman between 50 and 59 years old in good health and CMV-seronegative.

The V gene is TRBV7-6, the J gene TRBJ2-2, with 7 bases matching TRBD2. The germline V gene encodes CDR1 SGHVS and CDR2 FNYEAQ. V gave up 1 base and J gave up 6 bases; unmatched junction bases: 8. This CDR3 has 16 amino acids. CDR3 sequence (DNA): TGTGCCAGCAGCTTAGTAGGCGGGAGAGTCCCCGGGGAGCTGTTTTTT. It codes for CASSLVGGRVPGELFF.

Here the CDR3 DNA reads TGTGCCAGCAGTTTATTTACTGGGACAGGGGTCGGGGGCTACACCTTC. Translation: CASSLFTGTGVGGYTF. V gene TRBV28 combines with J gene TRBJ1-2; 10 bases map to TRBD1. Germline V CDR1 and CDR2: MDHEN, SYDVKM. The ends lost 1 base at V and 8 bases at J; junction bases unmatched: 10. This CDR3 has 16 amino acids.

This chain's CDR3 is CAWSVRVLEQYF. As DNA, the CDR3 is TGTGCCTGGAGCGTCCGGGTCTTAGAGCAGTACTTC. The rearrangement links TRBV30 to TRBJ2-7, with D unresolved. Germline CDR1 is GTSNPN and CDR2 is SVGIG (reference sequence). The V end lost 3 bases, the J end lost 7 bases, and 13 bases lay between the germline ends. This CDR3 comprises 12 residues.

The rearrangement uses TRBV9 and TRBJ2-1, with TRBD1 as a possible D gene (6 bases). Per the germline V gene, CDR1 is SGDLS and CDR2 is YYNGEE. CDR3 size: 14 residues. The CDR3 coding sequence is TGTTTTCTGGGCCTACAGGGTCCCTACAATGAGCAGTTCTTC. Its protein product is CFLGLQGPYNEQFF.

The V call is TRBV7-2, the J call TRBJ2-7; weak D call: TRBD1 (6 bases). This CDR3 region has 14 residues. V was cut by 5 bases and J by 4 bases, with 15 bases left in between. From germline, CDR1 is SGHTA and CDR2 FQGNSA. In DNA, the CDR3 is TGTGCCAGCAGCCCTCTAGCAGGGGAGTACGAGCAGTACTTC. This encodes CASSPLAGEYEQYF.

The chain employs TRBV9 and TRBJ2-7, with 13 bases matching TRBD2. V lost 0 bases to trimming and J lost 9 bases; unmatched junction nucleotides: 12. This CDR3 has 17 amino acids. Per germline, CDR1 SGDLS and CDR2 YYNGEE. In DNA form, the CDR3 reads TGTGCCAGCAGCGTAGAGCCCGGGACTAGCGGGACCCTCGGGCAGTACTTC. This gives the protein CASSVEPGTSGTLGQYF. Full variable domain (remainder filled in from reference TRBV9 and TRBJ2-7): DSGVTQTPKHLITATGQRVTLRCSPRSGDLSVYWYQQSLDQGLQFLIQYYNGEERAKGNILERFSAQQFPDLHSELNLSSLELGDSALYFCASSVEPGTSGTLGQYFGPGTRLTVT.

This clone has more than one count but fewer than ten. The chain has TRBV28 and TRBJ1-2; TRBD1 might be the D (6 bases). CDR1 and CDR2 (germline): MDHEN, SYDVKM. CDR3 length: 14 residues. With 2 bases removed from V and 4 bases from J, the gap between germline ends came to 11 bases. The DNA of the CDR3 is TGTGCCAGCAGTTTAAGACAGGTCGGCTATGGCTACACCTTC. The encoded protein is CASSLRQVGYGYTF.

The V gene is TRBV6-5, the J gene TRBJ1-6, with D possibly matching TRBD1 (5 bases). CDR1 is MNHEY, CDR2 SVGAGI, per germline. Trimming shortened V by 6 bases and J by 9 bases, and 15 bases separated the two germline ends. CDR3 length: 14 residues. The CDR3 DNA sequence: TGTGCCAGCAGGATACAGGTGCCCAGTTCACCCCTCCACTTT. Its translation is CASRIQVPSSPLHF.

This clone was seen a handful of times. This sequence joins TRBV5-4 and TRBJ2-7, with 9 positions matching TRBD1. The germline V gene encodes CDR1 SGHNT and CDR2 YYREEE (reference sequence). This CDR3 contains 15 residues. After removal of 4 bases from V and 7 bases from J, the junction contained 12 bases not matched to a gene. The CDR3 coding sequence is TGTGCCAGCAGCGTGACCGGGACAGGGCGTAAGGAGCAGTACTTC. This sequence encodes CASSVTGTGRKEQYF.

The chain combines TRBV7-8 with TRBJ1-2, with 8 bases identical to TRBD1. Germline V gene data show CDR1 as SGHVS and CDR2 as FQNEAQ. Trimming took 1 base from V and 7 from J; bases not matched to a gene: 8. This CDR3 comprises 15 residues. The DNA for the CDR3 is TGTGCCAGCAGCTTAGGGACAGGGTCCTCGAGTGGCTACACCTTC. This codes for CASSLGTGSSSGYTF.

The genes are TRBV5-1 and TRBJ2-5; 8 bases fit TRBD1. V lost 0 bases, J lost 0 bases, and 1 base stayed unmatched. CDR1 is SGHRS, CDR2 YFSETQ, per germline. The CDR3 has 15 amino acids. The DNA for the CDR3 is TGCGCCAGCAGCTTGGGACAGGGGAACCAAGAGACCCAGTACTTC. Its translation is CASSLGQGNQETQYF.

CDR3 DNA sequence: TGTGCCAGCAGTCCCCCCGTGGGACTAGCGGGAGTGGTGGATACGCAGTATTTT. Translated, it gives CASSPPVGLAGVVDTQYF. The chain carries TRBV27 and TRBJ2-3, with 14 bases lining up with TRBD2. The CDR3 is 18 amino acids. CDR1 MNHEY and CDR2 SMNVEV come from the germline V gene (reference sequence). V was clipped by 5 bases and J by 6 bases; unmatched bases: 13.

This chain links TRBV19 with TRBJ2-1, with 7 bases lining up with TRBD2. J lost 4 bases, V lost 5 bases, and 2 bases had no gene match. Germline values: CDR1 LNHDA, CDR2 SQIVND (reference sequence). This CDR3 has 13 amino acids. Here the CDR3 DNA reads TGTGCCAGTAGTTGGGGACTATACAATGAGCAGTTCTTC. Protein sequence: CASSWGLYNEQFF.

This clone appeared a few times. The CDR3: CASSPGLQETQYF. CDR3 coding DNA: TGTGCCAGCAGCCCGGGACTTCAAGAGACCCAGTACTTC. The chain carries TRBV5-8 and TRBJ2-5, with a weak D call TRBD2 (6 bases). V dropped 4 bases and J dropped 2 bases, with 9 bases sitting between them. Germline loops: CDR1 SGHTS, CDR2 YDEGEE. The CDR3 runs to 13 residues. The whole variable domain, filled in from reference TRBV5-8 and TRBJ2-5, reads EAGVTQSPTHLIKTRGQQATLRCSPISGHTSVYWYQQALGLGLQFLLWYDEGEERNRGNFPPRFSGRQFPNYSSELNVNALELEDSALYLCASSPGLQETQYFGPGTRLLVL.

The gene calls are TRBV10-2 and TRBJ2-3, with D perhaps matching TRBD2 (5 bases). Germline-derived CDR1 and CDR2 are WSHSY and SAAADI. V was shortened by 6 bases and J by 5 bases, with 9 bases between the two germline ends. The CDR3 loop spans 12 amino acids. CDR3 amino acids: CASSGNRDTQYF. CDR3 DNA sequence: TGCGCCAGCAGCGGGAATCGAGATACGCAGTATTTT.

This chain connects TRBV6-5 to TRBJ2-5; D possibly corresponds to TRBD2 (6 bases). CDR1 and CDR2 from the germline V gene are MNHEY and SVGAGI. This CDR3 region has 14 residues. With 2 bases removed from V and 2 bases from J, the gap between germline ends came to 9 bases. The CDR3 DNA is TGTGCCAGCAGTTACGGGGGACTTCAAGAGACCCAGTACTTC. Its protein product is CASSYGGLQETQYF.

CDR3 region: CASSKRSLNRVKGQPQHF. The CDR3 nucleotides read TGTGCCAGCAGCAAAAGGAGTCTTAACAGGGTTAAGGGGCAGCCCCAGCATTTT. The chain recombines TRBV21-1 with TRBJ1-5; the D call in the table, TRBD1, was not verified against the DNA. TRBV21-1 is labeled a pseudogene. This CDR3 has 18 amino acids.

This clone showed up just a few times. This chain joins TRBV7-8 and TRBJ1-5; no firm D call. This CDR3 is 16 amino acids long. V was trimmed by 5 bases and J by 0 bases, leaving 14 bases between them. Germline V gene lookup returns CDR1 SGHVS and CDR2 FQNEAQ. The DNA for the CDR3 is TGTGCCAGCAGCCCCGAGGGCGGAAATAGCAATCAGCCCCAGCATTTT. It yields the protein CASSPEGGNSNQPQHF.

CDR3 in amino acids: CASSLNRASYNSPLHF. DNA of the CDR3: TGTGCCAGCAGTTTGAACAGGGCCTCCTATAATTCACCCCTCCACTTT. This sequence joins TRBV27 and TRBJ1-6, with D tentatively TRBD1 (6 bases). CDR3 length equals 16 residues. The germline gives CDR1 MNHEY, CDR2 SMNVEV (reference sequence). V was shortened by 3 bases and J by 0 bases, with 9 bases between the two germline ends.

The CDR3 sequence: CASSAGPEQYF. The CDR3 DNA reads TGTGCCAGCAGTGCTGGGCCCGAGCAGTACTTC. The genes are TRBV2 and TRBJ2-7; D is unclear. Germline lookup yields CDR1 SNHLY and CDR2 FYNNEI. This CDR3 has 11 amino acids. V lost 4 bases, J lost 6 bases, and 7 bases lay in between.